The rows below give T cell receptor beta chains drawn from one sample of a study of blood T cell repertoires in COVID-19. The protocol was immunoSEQ multiplex PCR, while the TCRdb copy is restricted to in-frame clones and leaves out a portion. This sample has 97,000 or so clones, with 80% to 95% found just once. The sequenced sample was peripheral blood. The origin of the receptors is a woman in her forties or fifties with COVID-19, enrolled during active disease. The CDR3 runs from the conserved cysteine through the conserved F or W. The order of the fields is clone size, D gene, V gene, J gene, CDR3 protein, CDR3 DNA. A D gene is named only where the DNA matches it firmly. A row's size may be missing; if present it is once, few, many or a size class.

size: few
D: -
V: TRBV20-1
J: TRBJ2-7
CDR3: CSAQRDEQYF
DNA: TGCAGTGCTCAGAGGGACGAGCAGTACTTC

size: -
D: -
V: TRBV28
J: TRBJ1-2
CDR3: CASSLRGMIPTYGYTF
DNA: TGTGCCAGCAGTTTAAGGGGTATGATCCCCACCTATGGCTACACCTTC

size: once
D: TRBD1
V: TRBV19
J: TRBJ1-6
CDR3: CASSIGTENSPLHF
DNA: TGTGCCAGTAGTATTGGGACAGAAAATTCACCCCTCCACTTT

size: -
D: -
V: TRBV12-5
J: TRBJ1-1
CDR3: CASGSSGNRATNTEAFF
DNA: TGTGCTAGTGGGTCCTCCGGGAACAGGGCGACGAACACTGAAGCTTTCTTT

size: -
D: -
V: TRBV3-1/TRBV3-2
J: TRBJ1-5
CDR3: CASSQGQGTQPQHF
DNA: TGTGCCAGCAGCCAAGGGCAGGGGACTCAGCCCCAGCATTTT

size: -
D: -
V: TRBV27
J: TRBJ1-6
CDR3: CASSSGRGNSPLHF
DNA: TGTGCCAGCAGTTCTGGGCGGGGAAATTCACCCCTCCACTTT

size: -
D: -
V: TRBV19
J: TRBJ1-2
CDR3: CASSMTGNGYTF
DNA: TGTGCCAGTAGTATGACGGGTAATGGCTACACCTTC

size: few
D: -
V: TRBV30
J: TRBJ1-2
CDR3: CAWSTDSPNRGGYTF
DNA: TGTGCCTGGAGTACTGACAGCCCGAACAGAGGTGGCTACACCTTC

size: -
D: TRBD2
V: TRBV11-3
J: TRBJ2-3
CDR3: CASSLTGERGNF
DNA: TGTGCCAGCAGCCTAACTGGGGAGCGGGGGAATTTT

size: once
D: TRBD1
V: TRBV2
J: TRBJ1-1
CDR3: CASRPYRGLNTEAFF
DNA: TGTGCCAGCAGACCCTACAGGGGACTGAACACTGAAGCTTTCTTT

size: few
D: -
V: TRBV28
J: TRBJ1-4
CDR3: CASSFSGQNEKLFF
DNA: TGTGCCAGCAGTTTTTCCGGACAGAATGAAAAACTGTTTTTT

size: -
D: -
V: TRBV7-9
J: TRBJ1-2
CDR3: CASSLVGGTYGYTF
DNA: TGTGCCAGCAGCTTAGTGGGGGGAACTTATGGCTACACCTTC

size: -
D: -
V: TRBV19
J: TRBJ1-1
CDR3: CASSSASWSDTEAFF
DNA: TGTGCCAGTAGTAGTGCCTCTTGGTCAGATACTGAAGCTTTCTTT

size: few
D: -
V: TRBV9
J: TRBJ2-2
CDR3: CASSPLGRDTGELFF
DNA: TGTGCCAGCAGCCCCTTGGGGAGAGACACCGGGGAGCTGTTTTTT

size: -
D: -
V: TRBV6-6
J: TRBJ1-3
CDR3: CASRPRGLNSENTIYF
DNA: TGTGCCAGCAGGCCCAGGGGCCTCAACTCTGAAAACACCATATATTTT

size: -
D: -
V: TRBV6-5
J: TRBJ1-3
CDR3: CASSARGDTIYF
DNA: TGTGCCAGCTCGGCGCGCGGGGACACCATATATTTT

size: -
D: -
V: TRBV19
J: TRBJ1-1
CDR3: CASSIPRDGTEAFF
DNA: TGTGCCAGTAGTATTCCCAGGGATGGCACTGAAGCTTTCTTT

size: -
D: TRBD1
V: TRBV4-1
J: TRBJ1-5
CDR3: CASSPTIYGQGRPESNQPQHF
DNA: TGCGCCAGCAGCCCAACCATCTATGGACAGGGGAGGCCTGAAAGCAATCAGCCCCAGCATTTT

size: -
D: TRBD2
V: TRBV4-1
J: TRBJ2-3
CDR3: CASSQVGSGGAYGTDTQYF
DNA: TGCGCCAGCAGCCAAGTGGGCAGCGGGGGGGCCTATGGGACAGATACGCAGTATTTT

size: -
D: -
V: TRBV30
J: TRBJ1-5
CDR3: CAWSVHSGTGSSRSNQPQHF
DNA: TGTGCCTGGAGTGTACACTCCGGAACAGGATCTTCGCGGAGCAATCAGCCCCAGCATTTT

size: -
D: -
V: TRBV7-6
J: TRBJ1-2
CDR3: CASSLAPDSPPYGYTF
DNA: TGTGCCAGCAGCTTAGCCCCCGACTCTCCCCCTTATGGCTACACCTTC

size: -
D: TRBD2
V: TRBV5-1
J: TRBJ2-7
CDR3: CASSLVSGGSYEQYF
DNA: TGCGCCAGCAGCTTGGTAAGCGGGGGGTCATACGAGCAGTACTTC

size: -
D: TRBD2
V: TRBV28
J: TRBJ2-3
CDR3: CASSLEGGGRTDTQYF
DNA: TGTGCCAGCAGTTTGGAGGGCGGGGGACGCACAGATACGCAGTATTTT

size: -
D: TRBD2
V: TRBV30
J: TRBJ2-1
CDR3: CAWSVGRGYYNEQFF
DNA: TGTGCCTGGAGTGTCGGGCGGGGGTACTACAATGAGCAGTTCTTC

size: -
D: -
V: TRBV7-9
J: TRBJ2-4
CDR3: CASSGGIAKNIQYF
DNA: TGTGCCAGCTCTGGGGGGATAGCCAAAAACATTCAGTACTTC

size: -
D: TRBD1
V: TRBV7-8
J: TRBJ1-2
CDR3: CASSPDRGLGYTF
DNA: TGTGCCAGCAGCCCGGACAGGGGGCTTGGCTACACCTTC

size: -
D: TRBD1
V: TRBV5-6
J: TRBJ1-2
CDR3: CASSPRDRGPYGYTF
DNA: TGTGCCAGCAGCCCCCGGGACAGGGGTCCCTATGGCTACACCTTC

size: -
D: TRBD2
V: TRBV4-3
J: TRBJ2-3
CDR3: CASSQEGPGGRVDTQYF
DNA: TGCGCCAGCAGCCAAGAAGGTCCGGGGGGGCGTGTAGATACGCAGTATTTT

size: -
D: -
V: TRBV19
J: TRBJ1-5
CDR3: CASSRRQLYQPQHF
DNA: TGTGCCAGTAGTAGGCGACAGCTTTATCAGCCCCAGCATTTT

size: few
D: TRBD1
V: TRBV5-5
J: TRBJ1-2
CDR3: CASSEAGQDIYGYTF
DNA: TGTGCCAGCAGCGAAGCGGGACAGGACATCTATGGCTACACCTTC

size: -
D: TRBD1
V: TRBV2
J: TRBJ2-3
CDR3: CASSDRDRAADTQYF
DNA: TGTGCCAGCAGTGATAGGGACAGGGCCGCAGATACGCAGTATTTT

size: -
D: -
V: TRBV21-1
J: TRBJ1-5
CDR3: CASSHERPPGPNQPQHF
DNA: TGTGCCAGCAGCCACGAGAGACCCCCAGGGCCCAATCAGCCCCAGCATTTT